Listed below are T cell receptor beta chains from one sample, sequenced in a study of cytomegalovirus exposure and HLA in healthy donors. The table came from immunoSEQ multiplex PCR; TCRdb's copy has only in-frame clones and leaves some out. Counted here are 120,000 to 150,000 clones, approximately 84% occurring once; the ten biggest clones make up 1.4%. Sequencing was performed on PBMCs. These TCRs come from a woman in her twenties or thirties in good health and CMV-seronegative. Each CDR3 is given with its conserved first and last residue. Fields, in order: J gene, V gene, D gene, clone size, CDR3 protein, CDR3 DNA. D genes are given only for firm matches. Rows may omit the clone size; those that give it use once, few, many or a size class.

TRBJ2-5,TRBV18,-,-,CASSERDRAGGETQYF,TGTGCCAGCTCGGAAAGGGACAGGGCGGGAGGAGAGACCCAGTACTTC
TRBJ1-5,TRBV18,-,few,CASSPWQDNQPQHF,TGTGCCAGCTCACCTTGGCAGGACAATCAGCCCCAGCATTTT
TRBJ2-4,TRBV5-1,-,-,CASSLRNRMFAKNIQYF,TGCGCCAGCAGCCTCAGGAATAGGATGTTTGCCAAAAACATTCAGTACTTC
TRBJ1-6,TRBV11-1,-,-,CASSPRQNSPLHF,TGTGCCAGCAGCCCCCGACAGAATTCACCCCTCCACTTT
TRBJ2-7,TRBV5-1,-,-,CASSLGSVRGEQYF,TGCGCCAGCAGCTTGGGGTCAGTAAGGGGCGAGCAGTACTTC
TRBJ2-5,TRBV5-1,-,-,CASSLQETQYF,TGCGCCAGCAGTTTACAAGAGACCCAGTACTTC
TRBJ2-7,TRBV6-1,TRBD1,-,CASSEPTGGYFAEQYF,TGTGCCAGCAGTGAGCCGACAGGGGGCTATTTCGCCGAGCAGTACTTC
TRBJ2-7,TRBV9,-,-,CASSVSPGESYEQYF,TGTGCCAGCAGCGTGAGTCCAGGGGAGTCCTACGAGCAGTACTTC
TRBJ2-5,TRBV5-1,TRBD1,-,CASSLTGTGEETQYF,TGCGCCAGCAGCTTGACTGGGACAGGGGAAGAGACCCAGTACTTC
TRBJ2-5,TRBV7-9,TRBD2,once,CASSSGLQETQYF,TGTGCCAGCAGCTCGGGACTACAAGAGACCCAGTACTTC
TRBJ2-5,TRBV2,TRBD2,-,CASSIAGTQETQYF,TGTGCCAGCAGTATAGCGGGAACTCAAGAGACCCAGTACTTC
TRBJ2-2,TRBV5-1,-,-,CASSLAGWSTGELFF,TGCGCCAGCAGCTTGGCAGGGTGGAGCACCGGGGAGCTGTTTTTT
TRBJ2-7,TRBV28,-,-,CASSFDREDYEQYF,TGTGCCAGCAGTTTCGACAGGGAGGACTACGAGCAGTACTTC
TRBJ2-5,TRBV10-1,-,-,CASSRGSKEKTQYF,TGCGCCAGCAGCCGAGGCTCCAAGGAGAAGACCCAGTACTTC
TRBJ1-1,TRBV9,-,few,CASSQGHGNTEAFF,TGTGCCAGCAGCCAGGGACACGGTAACACTGAAGCTTTCTTT
TRBJ1-5,TRBV2,-,-,CASTKSGSNQPQHF,TGTGCCAGCACCAAAAGCGGCAGCAATCAGCCCCAGCATTTT
TRBJ1-1,TRBV28,-,-,CASSPPNWSDTEAFF,TGTGCCAGCAGTCCCCCCAACTGGTCGGACACTGAAGCTTTCTTT
TRBJ1-6,TRBV28,-,-,CASSLSPYSLNSPLHF,TGTGCCAGCAGTTTATCGCCCTACTCCCTTAATTCACCCCTCCACTTT
TRBJ1-4,TRBV15,-,-,CATSRPGYGLFF,TGTGCCACCAGCAGACCAGGGTATGGACTGTTTTTT
TRBJ2-1,TRBV6-4,-,-,CASSDRDNNEQFF,TGTGCCAGCAGTGACCGGGACAACAATGAGCAGTTCTTC
TRBJ1-4,TRBV6-5,TRBD1,-,CASRRGQGRVQLFF,TGTGCCAGCAGACGAGGACAGGGACGGGTGCAACTGTTTTTT
TRBJ1-1,TRBV6-5,TRBD1,-,CASSQQGTGTEAFF,TGTGCCAGCAGCCAACAGGGGACGGGCACTGAAGCTTTCTTT
TRBJ1-2,TRBV9,TRBD1,few,CASSVMGQGNGYTF,TGTGCCAGCAGCGTGATGGGACAGGGAAATGGCTACACCTTC
TRBJ1-2,TRBV7-9,TRBD1,-,CASSLPSTGGAGYTF,TGTGCCAGCAGCTTACCCAGTACAGGGGGGGCTGGCTACACCTTC
TRBJ2-1,TRBV4-1,TRBD2,-,CASSQVGAGGGNEQFF,TGCGCCAGCAGCCAAGTCGGAGCGGGGGGGGGAAATGAGCAGTTCTTC
TRBJ1-1,TRBV5-1,TRBD1,-,CASSPGQATEAFF,TGCGCCAGCAGCCCCGGACAGGCCACTGAAGCTTTCTTT
TRBJ2-1,TRBV28,-,-,CASSLLPSWAFLRNEQFF,TGTGCCAGCAGTTTGCTGCCCTCGTGGGCATTTCTACGCAATGAGCAGTTCTTC
TRBJ2-7,TRBV9,-,-,CASSPGHTGYEQYF,TGTGCCAGCAGCCCAGGACATACCGGCTACGAGCAGTACTTC
TRBJ1-1,TRBV7-3,-,-,CASSPQGLAEAFF,TGTGCCAGCAGCCCCCAGGGTCTGGCTGAAGCTTTCTTT